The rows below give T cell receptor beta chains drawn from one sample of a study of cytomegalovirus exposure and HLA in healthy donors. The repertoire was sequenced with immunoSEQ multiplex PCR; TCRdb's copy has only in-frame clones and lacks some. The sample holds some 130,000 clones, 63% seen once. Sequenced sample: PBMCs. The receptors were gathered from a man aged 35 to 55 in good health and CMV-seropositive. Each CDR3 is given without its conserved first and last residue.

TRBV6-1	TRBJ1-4	ASSDPAGGEKLF
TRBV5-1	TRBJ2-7	ASGPGLAVSYEQY
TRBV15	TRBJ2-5	ATSVGVGWETQY
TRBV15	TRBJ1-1	AIHEEVGTEAF
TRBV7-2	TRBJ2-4	ASSTTGTINIQY
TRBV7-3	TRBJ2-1	ASSPNRDEQF
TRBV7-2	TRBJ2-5	ASSPQGALRETQY
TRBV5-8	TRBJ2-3	ASSLAISGDTQY
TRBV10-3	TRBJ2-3	AISDKGIVEDTQY
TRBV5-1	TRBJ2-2	ASSLDGELTGELF
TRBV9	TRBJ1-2	ASSPSGSRVEGYT
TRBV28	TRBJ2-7	ASRLAGASYEQY
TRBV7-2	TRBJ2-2	ASSFDGGVTGELF
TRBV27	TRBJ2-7	ASRRTGGHEQY
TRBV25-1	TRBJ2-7	ASSELGSDRGRNHEQY
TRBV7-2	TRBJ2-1	ASSIRQGAPGNEQF
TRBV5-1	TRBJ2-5	ASSLEGGMETQY
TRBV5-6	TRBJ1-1	ASSHIRGAAMNTEAF
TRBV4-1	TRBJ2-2	ASSQTSGDTGELF
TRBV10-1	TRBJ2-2	ASSELAGTGELF
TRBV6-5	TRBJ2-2	ASSPTGIAGELF
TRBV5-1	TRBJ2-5	ASSPLAGETQY
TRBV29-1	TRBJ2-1	SGRYNEQF
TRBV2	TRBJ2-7	ASRPDRIASYEQY
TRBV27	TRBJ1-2	ASSLSMGQNYGYT
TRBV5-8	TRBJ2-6	ASSTEHSGANVLT
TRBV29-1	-	SVGRGHEQY
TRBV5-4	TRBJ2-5	ASSLGGQETQY
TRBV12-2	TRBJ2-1	ASRLLAGAYNEQF
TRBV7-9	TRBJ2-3	ASSSWDRAADTQY
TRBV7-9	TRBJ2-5	ASSRTRDRRIDTQY
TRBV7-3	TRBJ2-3	ASSLQGGGDTQY
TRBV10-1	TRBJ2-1	ASSGGRTGPPYNEQF
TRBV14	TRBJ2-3	ASSQFPGSTDTQY
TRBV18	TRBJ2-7	ASSPTRTALYYEQY
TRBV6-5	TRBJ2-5	ASSYSRAMETQY
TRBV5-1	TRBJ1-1	ASSLGWAPNTEAF
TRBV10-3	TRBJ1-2	AISPGSQGGYT
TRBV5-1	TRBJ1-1	ASTTDSTNTEAF
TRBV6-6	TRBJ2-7	ASSLGQFFLYEQY
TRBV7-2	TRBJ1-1	ASSTIPGLMNTEAF
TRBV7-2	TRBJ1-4	ASSPRQGAGEKLF
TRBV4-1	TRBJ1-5	ASSQGQYSNQPQH
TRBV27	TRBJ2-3	ASTRGDLTDTQY
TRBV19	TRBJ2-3	ASSGSFGNTQY
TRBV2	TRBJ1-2	ASSGNSGYGYT
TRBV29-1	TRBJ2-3	SVSQALTDTQY
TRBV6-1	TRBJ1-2	ATQDAYGYT
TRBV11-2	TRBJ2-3	ASSSVFGDSDTQY
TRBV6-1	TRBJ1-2	ASSELGTDYGYT
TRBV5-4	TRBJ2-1	ASSPPRGAGAGEQF
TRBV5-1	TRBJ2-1	ASSLVLAGIDEQF
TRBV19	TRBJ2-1	ASSMGSGGGYNEQF
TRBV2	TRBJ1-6	ACKGDYNSPLH
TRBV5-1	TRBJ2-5	ASSLADRGQGETQY
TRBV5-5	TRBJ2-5	ASSASGRAETQY
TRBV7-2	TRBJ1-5	ASSKGTLQPQH
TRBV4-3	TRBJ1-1	ASSQDRFSNTEAF